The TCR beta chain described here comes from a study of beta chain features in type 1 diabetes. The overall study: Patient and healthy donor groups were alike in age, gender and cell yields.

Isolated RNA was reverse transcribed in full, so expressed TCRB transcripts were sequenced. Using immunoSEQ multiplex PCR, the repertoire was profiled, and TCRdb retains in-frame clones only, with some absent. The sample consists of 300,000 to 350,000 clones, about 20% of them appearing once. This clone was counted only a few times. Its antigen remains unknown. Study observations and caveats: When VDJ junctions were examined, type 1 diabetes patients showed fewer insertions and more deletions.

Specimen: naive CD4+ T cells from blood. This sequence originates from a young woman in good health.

The CDR3 region is CASSQNSGAKNIQYF. CDR3 nucleotide sequence: TGCGCCAGCAGCCAAAATAGCGGGGCCAAAAACATTCAGTACTTC. The chain employs TRBV4-1 and TRBJ2-4; 7 nucleotides line up with TRBD2. The CDR3 is 15 residues long. In germline, CDR1 is MGHRA, CDR2 YSYEKL. The trim removed 2 bases at V and 1 base at J, leaving 2 bases unmatched.